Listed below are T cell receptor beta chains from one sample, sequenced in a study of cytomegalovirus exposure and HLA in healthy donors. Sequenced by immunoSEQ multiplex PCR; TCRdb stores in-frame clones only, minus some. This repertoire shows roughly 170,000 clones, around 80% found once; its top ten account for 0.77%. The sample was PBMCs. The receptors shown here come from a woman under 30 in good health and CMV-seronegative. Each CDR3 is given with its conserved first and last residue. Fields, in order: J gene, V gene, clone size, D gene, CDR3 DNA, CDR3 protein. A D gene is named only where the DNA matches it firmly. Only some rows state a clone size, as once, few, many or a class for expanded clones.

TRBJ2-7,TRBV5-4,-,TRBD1,TGTGCCAGCAGCTGGGCGGACAGGGGGTTATCCTACGAGCAGTACTTC,CASSWADRGLSYEQYF
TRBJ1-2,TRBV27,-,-,TGTGCCAGCAGTTTATTACCAGGGTCGTATGGCTACACCTTC,CASSLLPGSYGYTF
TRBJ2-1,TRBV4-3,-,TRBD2,TGCGCCAGCAGCCAAGAGGGTAGCGGGAATACTGAGCAGTTCTTC,CASSQEGSGNTEQFF
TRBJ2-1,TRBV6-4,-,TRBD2,TGTGCCAGCAGTGACTCGAGCGGGAGGGGGCACAATGAGCAGTTCTTC,CASSDSSGRGHNEQFF
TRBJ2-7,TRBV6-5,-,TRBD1,TGTGCCAGCAGTTACTCCCCGGACAGGGGCAACGAGCAGTACTTC,CASSYSPDRGNEQYF
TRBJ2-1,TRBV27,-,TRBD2,TGTGCCAGCAGTCCTCCGGGGACTAGCGGGAGTCCCTATTACAATGAGCAGTTCTTC,CASSPPGTSGSPYYNEQFF
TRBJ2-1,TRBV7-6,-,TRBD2,TGTGCCAGCAGCTTAGGGACTAGGTTCTATGAGCAGTTCTTC,CASSLGTRFYEQFF
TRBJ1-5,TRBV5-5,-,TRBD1,TGTGCCAGCAGCCCCCGGGACAGGGGTTGGCCCCAGCATTTT,CASSPRDRGWPQHF
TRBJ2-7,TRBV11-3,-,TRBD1,TGTGCCAGCAGCTTAGGAGGGACAGGGACCGAGCAGTACTTC,CASSLGGTGTEQYF
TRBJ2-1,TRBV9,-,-,TGTGCCAGCAGCGTAGCCGGCAATGAGCAGTTCTTC,CASSVAGNEQFF
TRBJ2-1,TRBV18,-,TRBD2,TGTGCCAGCTCACCGGGTCGACAAGCGGGAGGTAGCAATGAGCAGTTCTTC,CASSPGRQAGGSNEQFF
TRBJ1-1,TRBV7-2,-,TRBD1,TGTGCCAGCAGCTTAGGGCAGGGGGCAGTCTCTGAAGCTTTCTTT,CASSLGQGAVSEAFF
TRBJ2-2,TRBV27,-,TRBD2,TGTGCCAGCAGCCACGGGAGGGCCACCGGGGAGCTGTTTTTT,CASSHGRATGELFF
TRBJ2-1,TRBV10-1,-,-,TGCGCCAGCAGTGATCAGGTGACTGAGCAGTTCTTC,CASSDQVTEQFF
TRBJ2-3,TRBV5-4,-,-,TGTGCCAGCAGCTTCCCGGAGGGGTCGTTCGGGGATACGCAGTATTTT,CASSFPEGSFGDTQYF
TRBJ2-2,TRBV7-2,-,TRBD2,TGTGCCAGCAGACAACATGGGGGGGATAACACCGGGGAGCTGTTTTTT,CASRQHGGDNTGELFF
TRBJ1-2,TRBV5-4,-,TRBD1,TGTGCCAGCAGCAGTGACAGGGAATATGGCTACACCTTC,CASSSDREYGYTF
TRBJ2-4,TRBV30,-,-,TGTGCCTGGAGTGTACGCGGAGTCGAAAACATTCAGTACTTC,CAWSVRGVENIQYF
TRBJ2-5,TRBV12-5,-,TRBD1,TGTGCTAGTGGTTTGGCAGAAATGTTAGGACAGGATGATGGGGAATACCAAGAGACCCAGTACTTC,CASGLAEMLGQDDGEYQETQYF
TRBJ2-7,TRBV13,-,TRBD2,TGTGCCAGCAGCTTAGGCCTAGCGGGAGGCTCCCACGAGCAGTACTTC,CASSLGLAGGSHEQYF
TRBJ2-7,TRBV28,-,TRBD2,TGTGCCAGCAGTAAACTAGCGGGAGACTACGAGCAGTACTTC,CASSKLAGDYEQYF
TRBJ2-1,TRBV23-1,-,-,TGCGCCAGCAGTCAATGCGCTAAGGTGGGCCCTTACTACAATGAGCAGTTCTTC,CASSQCAKVGPYYNEQFF
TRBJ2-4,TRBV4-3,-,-,TGCGCCAGCAGCCAATCAGGACTAGCCAGGGGGATTCAGTACTTC,CASSQSGLARGIQYF
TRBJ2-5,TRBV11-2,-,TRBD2,TGTGCCAGCAGCTCCGGGACTAGCTCCTGGGAACAAGAGACCCAGTACTTC,CASSSGTSSWEQETQYF
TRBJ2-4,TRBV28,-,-,TGTGCCAGCAGGGGTGAAGGGGGTCAGTACTTC,CASRGEGGQYF
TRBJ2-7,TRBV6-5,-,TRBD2,TGTGCCAGTCGGACTAGCCCATACGAGCAGTACTTC,CASRTSPYEQYF
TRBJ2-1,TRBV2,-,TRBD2,TGTGCCAGCAGTGAGAACTTTGGAGGACTAGCTAATACCCCATACAATGAGCAGTTCTTC,CASSENFGGLANTPYNEQFF
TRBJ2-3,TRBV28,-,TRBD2,TGTGCCAGCAGTTTCAGACTAGCGGGAGGGGGAGATACGCAGTATTTT,CASSFRLAGGGDTQYF
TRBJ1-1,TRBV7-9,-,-,TGTGCCAGCAGCTTGTGGGGGCAAACTGAAGCTTTCTTT,CASSLWGQTEAFF
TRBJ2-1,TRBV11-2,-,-,TGTGCCAGCAGCCCTCAGGGGCTAGCGGAACTCGAGCAGTTCTTC,CASSPQGLAELEQFF
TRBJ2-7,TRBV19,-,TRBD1,TGTGCCAGTAGTCCGCAGACAGGGGCGGACGAGCAGTACTTC,CASSPQTGADEQYF
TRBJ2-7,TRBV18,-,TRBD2,TGTGCCAGCTCAGGGACTACCTCCTACGAGCAGTACTTC,CASSGTTSYEQYF
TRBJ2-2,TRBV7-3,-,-,TGTGCCAGCAGCGGAACAGGGACCACCGGGGAGCTGTTTTTT,CASSGTGTTGELFF
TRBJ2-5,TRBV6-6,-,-,TGTGCCAGCAGTTACAACAGACGGAAAGAGACCCAGTACTTC,CASSYNRRKETQYF
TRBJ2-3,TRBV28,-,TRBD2,TGTGCCAGCAGTCGACCGGGACTAGCAGGAGATACGCAGTATTTT,CASSRPGLAGDTQYF
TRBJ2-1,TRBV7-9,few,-,TGTGCCAGCAGCTTAGGCAGCTCCTACAATGAGCAGTTCTTC,CASSLGSSYNEQFF
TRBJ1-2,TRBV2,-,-,TGTGCCAGCAGTGAGGGTGGGGCTTGGGGCAGCCTACGGCTCGGCTACACCTTC,CASSEGGAWGSLRLGYTF
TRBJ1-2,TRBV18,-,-,TGTGCCAGCTCACCATTAGCAACTAACTATGGCTACACCTTC,CASSPLATNYGYTF
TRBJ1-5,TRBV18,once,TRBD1,TGTGCCAGCTCACCCTCCGGGACAGGGGGCGTGGGGGGCAATCAGCCCCAGCATTTT,CASSPSGTGGVGGNQPQHF
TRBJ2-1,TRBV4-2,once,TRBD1,TGTGCCAGCAGCCAAGCCCGACCGACGACAGGGCTTACGTATGAGCAGTTCTTC,CASSQARPTTGLTYEQFF
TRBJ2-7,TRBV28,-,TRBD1,TGTGCCAGCAGTCTACAGACCGGGACAGTCTCCTACGAGCAGTACTTC,CASSLQTGTVSYEQYF
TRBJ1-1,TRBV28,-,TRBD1,TGTGCCAGCAGTTCGTACAGGGGCCTGAACACTGAAGCTTTCTTT,CASSSYRGLNTEAFF
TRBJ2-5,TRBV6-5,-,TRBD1,TGTGCCAGCACCTCGACAGGGGAAGAAGAGACCCAGTACTTC,CASTSTGEEETQYF
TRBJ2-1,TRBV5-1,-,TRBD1,TGCGCCAGCAGACCCGGACAGGGTATCGGTGAGCAGTTCTTC,CASRPGQGIGEQFF
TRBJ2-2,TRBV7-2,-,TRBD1,TGTGCCAGCAGCCTCCTACAGGGGGGTGGGACCGGGGAGCTGTTTTTT,CASSLLQGGGTGELFF
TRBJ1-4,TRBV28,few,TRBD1,TGTGCCAGCAGCCTAAGACAGGGGGGAGGAGAAAAACTGTTTTTT,CASSLRQGGGEKLFF
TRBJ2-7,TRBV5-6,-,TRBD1,TGTGCCAGCAGCTTGGGGACAGGGGTCCACGAGCAGTACTTC,CASSLGTGVHEQYF
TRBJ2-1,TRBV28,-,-,TGTGCCAGCAGTTTTTGGACATTGAACAATGAGCAGTTCTTC,CASSFWTLNNEQFF
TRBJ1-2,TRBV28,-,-,TGTGCCAGCAGTTCCCTGAAAGGGGGCTATGGCTACACCTTC,CASSSLKGGYGYTF
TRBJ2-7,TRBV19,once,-,TGTGCCAGTAGTATAGATGCAGGGAGGAACTACGAGCAGTACTTC,CASSIDAGRNYEQYF
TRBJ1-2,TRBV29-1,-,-,TGCAGCGTTGCTCCGACAGGCGGAAGCGGCTACACCTTC,CSVAPTGGSGYTF
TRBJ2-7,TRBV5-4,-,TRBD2,TGTGCCAGCAGCCTGGGACTAGCGGGCATCGAGCAGTACTTC,CASSLGLAGIEQYF
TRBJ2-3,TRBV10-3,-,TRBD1,TGTGCCATCGGGACAGAACCAGATACGCAGTATTTT,CAIGTEPDTQYF